Following are 6 T cell receptor beta chains from one sample sequenced in a study of T cells in Graves' hyperthyroidism and ophthalmopathy. Authors of the study amplified TCR beta CDR3 regions from RNA transcripts. An initial round of RT-PCR targeting the TCR CDR3 relied on the HTBI primer set. TCRdb analysed the multiplex PCR reads with MiXCR anew, one entry per CDR3 protein. The sample lists about 400,000 distinct CDR3 sequences, 14% to 15% occurring once. Sequencing input: blood. The receptor set was obtained from a man between 18 and 29 years old with Graves' ophthalmopathy.

This clonotype has ten or more counts. CDR3 amino acids: CASTPGLASYNEQFF. The CDR3 DNA sequence: TGTGCCAGCACCCCGGGACTAGCGTCCTACAATGAGCAGTTCTTC. The chain links TRBV3-1 to TRBJ2-1, with TRBD2 matching 10 bases. After removal of 7 bases from V and 1 base from J, the junction contained 4 bases not matched to a gene. CDR1 and CDR2 (germline): LGHDT, YNNKEL (reference sequence). This CDR3 region has 15 residues.

This clonotype was detected only a few times. V gene TRBV6-1 combines with J gene TRBJ2-1, with D unclear. The CDR3 runs to 12 residues. CDR1 and CDR2 from the germline V gene are MNHNS and SASEGT. V was cut by 3 bases and J by 8 bases, with 8 bases left in between. The CDR3 loop is CASSDLDHEQFF. The CDR3 DNA reads as TGTGCCAGCAGTGATCTAGATCATGAGCAGTTCTTC.

This clonotype was counted a few times. The rearrangement joins TRBV29-1 to TRBJ2-2, with D perhaps matching TRBD1 (6 bases). Germline assignment: CDR1 SQVTM and CDR2 ANQGSEA. Trimming took off 7 bases at V and 3 bases at J, with 9 bases between the two ends. The CDR3 runs to 12 residues. CDR3 residues: CSGKGDTGELFF. The CDR3 DNA sequence: TGCAGCGGCAAGGGGGACACCGGGGAGCTGTTTTTT.

This clonotype came up many times. The chain employs TRBV28 and TRBJ2-1, with TRBD2 identical over 11 bases. Germline lookup yields CDR1 MDHEN and CDR2 SYDVKM. The CDR3 totals 16 residues. Unmatched junction bases numbered 3, after V lost 2 bases and J lost 3 bases. CDR3 loop: CASSLPTSGNYNEQFF. For the CDR3, the DNA is TGTGCCAGCAGTTTACCGACTAGCGGGAACTACAATGAGCAGTTCTTC.

Many counts were recorded for this clonotype. This sequence joins TRBV5-1 and TRBJ2-7, with 9 bases that match TRBD1. The trim removed 4 bases at V and 0 bases at J, leaving 5 bases unmatched. Germline loops: CDR1 SGHRS, CDR2 YFSETQ. There are 15 residues in the CDR3. The DNA for the CDR3 is TGCGCCAGCAGCCATGGGACAGGGTCCTCCTACGAGCAGTACTTC. This sequence encodes CASSHGTGSSYEQYF.

This clonotype was found a few times. This chain links TRBV19 with TRBJ2-1, with 7 bases that match TRBD2. In germline, CDR1 is LNHDA, CDR2 SQIVND (reference sequence). Losses at the gene ends were 3 bases for V and 9 bases for J; bases not matched to a gene: 5. This CDR3 is 13 amino acids long. This chain's CDR3 is CASSIGSSGEQFF. DNA of the CDR3: TGTGCCAGTAGTATTGGGTCTAGCGGTGAGCAGTTCTTC.